The 17 T cell receptor beta chains below all came from one sample that was sequenced in a study of blood T cell repertoires in COVID-19. TCRdb keeps only in-frame clones here, not all; method: immunoSEQ multiplex PCR. The top ten hold approximately 9.1% of the sample, which has around 80,000 clones, about 85% seen once. What was sequenced was peripheral blood. The source of these receptors is a human donor in a cohort sampled during active COVID-19.

V and J are TRBV5-6 and TRBJ1-4; D might be TRBD1 (6 bases). V was cut by 3 bases and J by 0 bases, with 12 bases left in between. The CDR3 covers 16 residues. CDR1 and CDR2 from the germline V gene are SGHDT and YYEEEE. CDR3 coding DNA: TGTGCCAGCAGCTGGACAGACCGATCAACTAATGAAAAACTGTTTTTT. Translation: CASSWTDRSTNEKLFF.

In the case of this clone: Mismatch with germline at one junction end may stem from a read error. Additional DNA sequences in this sample encode the identical CDR3. The rearrangement uses TRBV5-1 and TRBJ1-6; possibly TRBD1 for D (6 bases). Germline-derived CDR1 and CDR2 are SGHRS and YFSETQ. This CDR3 is built from 17 residues. The CDR3, as DNA: TGCGCCAGCAGTTTGGCTACAGGGTGGGAAGGAGGTTCACCCCTCCACTTT. Translating it yields CASSLATGWEGGSPLHF.

The V call is TRBV24-1, the J call TRBJ2-5; TRBD1 aligns across 9 bases. The CDR3 sequence is 15 residues long. The V gene's germline CDR1 is KGHDR and CDR2 SFDVKD. V lost 0 bases and J lost 5; bases outside the gene matches: 3. CDR3 loop: CATSDLGQGKETQYF. DNA of the CDR3: TGTGCCACCAGTGATTTGGGACAGGGGAAGGAGACCCAGTACTTC.

The rearrangement joins TRBV28 to TRBJ1-5; D not certain. CDR1 and CDR2 (germline): MDHEN, SYDVKM. The CDR3 is made up of 16 amino acids. Trimming left V 4 bases short and J 1 base short, with 14 bases between. This chain's CDR3 is CASSSNIPGSNQPQHF. The CDR3 DNA reads as TGTGCCAGCAGTTCAAATATCCCGGGGAGCAATCAGCCCCAGCATTTT.

The chain couples TRBV4-2 to TRBJ2-7; 7 bases are a match to TRBD1. V was pared by 1 base and J by 2 bases, with 5 bases of the junction left unmatched. This CDR3 has 15 residues. The germline V gene encodes CDR1 LGHNA and CDR2 YNFKEQ. In DNA form, the CDR3 reads TGTGCCAGCAGCCAAGGCCCGGACAGGACCTACGAGCAGTACTTC. Its translation is CASSQGPDRTYEQYF.

CDR3 residues: CASSQGASNTEAFF. Here the CDR3 DNA reads TGTGCCAGCAGCCAAGGGGCATCAAACACTGAAGCTTTCTTT. V usage is TRBV4-2 and J usage is TRBJ1-1; D is uncertain. V gave up 1 base and J gave up 2 bases, with 8 bases separating them. This CDR3 is 14 amino acids long. Germline V lookup: CDR1 LGHNA, CDR2 YNFKEQ.

The rearrangement uses TRBV28 and TRBJ1-1, with D unresolved. The germline CDR1 and CDR2 sequences are MDHEN and SYDVKM. The CDR3 contains 11 residues. Trimming pared 7 bases from V and 7 bases from J, leaving 10 bases between. CDR3 residues: CASKRDFEAFF. DNA for the CDR3: TGTGCCAGCAAACGTGACTTTGAAGCTTTCTTT.

CDR3 in DNA: TGTGCCAGCAGCCCGCGAGAGCGGCAAAACAATGAGCAGTTCTTC. Its protein is CASSPRERQNNEQFF. The rearrangement uses TRBV9 and TRBJ2-1; tentatively, D is TRBD2 (5 bases). There are 15 residues in the CDR3. V was cut by 4 bases and J by 5 bases, with 16 bases left in between. In germline, CDR1 is SGDLS, CDR2 YYNGEE.

The rearrangement joins TRBV29-1 to TRBJ1-4, with D perhaps TRBD1 (5 bases). Germline lookup yields CDR1 SQVTM and CDR2 ANQGSEA. The CDR3 is 13 amino acids. V was cut by 6 bases and J by 8 bases, with 16 bases left in between. CDR3 sequence: CSVLHGGTEKLFF. DNA for the CDR3: TGCAGCGTATTACACGGGGGAACGGAAAAACTGTTTTTT.

The chain carries TRBV5-4 and TRBJ1-5; no firm D call. There are 14 residues in the CDR3. Germline V CDR1 and CDR2: SGHNT, YYREEE (reference sequence). V was shortened by 5 bases and J by 0 bases, with 9 bases between the two germline ends. The CDR3 region is CASSSAGSNQPQHF. The DNA of the CDR3 is TGTGCCAGCAGTTCCGCCGGTAGCAATCAGCCCCAGCATTTT.

This chain links TRBV6-1 with TRBJ1-1; D might be TRBD1 (6 bases). CDR3 length equals 15 residues. V was clipped by 3 bases and J by 1 base, with 12 bases between them. CDR1 MNHNS and CDR2 SASEGT come from the germline V gene. As DNA, the CDR3 is TGTGCCAGCAGTGACTTTAGGGGGGGGAACACTGAAGCTTTCTTT. Translating gives CASSDFRGGNTEAFF.

The chain links TRBV7-9 to TRBJ2-7; D is perhaps TRBD2 (5 bases). The CDR3 loop spans 14 amino acids. Germline assignment: CDR1 SEHNR and CDR2 FQNEAQ (reference sequence). Trimming cost V 0 bases and J 6 bases, with 12 bases left between them. Written as DNA, the CDR3 is TGTGCCAGCAGCTTAGCGCGGGCAGAGAGCGAGCAGTACTTC. This codes for CASSLARAESEQYF.

The chain links TRBV28 to TRBJ1-1; 8 nucleotides agree with TRBD1. The germline V gene encodes CDR1 MDHEN and CDR2 SYDVKM. V was pared by 2 bases and J by 4 bases, with 3 bases of the junction left unmatched. The CDR3 has 14 residues. This chain's CDR3 is CASSLQGAITEAFF. In DNA, the CDR3 is TGTGCCAGCAGTTTACAGGGGGCGATCACTGAAGCTTTCTTT. Full variable domain (remainder filled in from reference TRBV28 and TRBJ1-1): DVKVTQSSRYLVKRTGEKVFLECVQDMDHENMFWYRQDPGLGLRLIYFSYDVKMKEKGDIPEGYSVSREKKERFSLILESASTNQTSMYLCASSLQGAITEAFFGQGTRLTVV.

This chain links TRBV28 with TRBJ1-6; D gene ambiguous. The V and J ends lost 4 bases and 0 bases respectively, with 13 bases between them. The CDR3 loop spans 17 amino acids. Germline V gene data show CDR1 as MDHEN and CDR2 as SYDVKM. DNA for the CDR3: TGTGCCAGCAGTTCCAACCCCCCGGGCTCCTATAATTCACCCCTCCACTTT. Encoded protein: CASSSNPPGSYNSPLHF.

The J gene is TRBJ1-3, the V gene TRBV4-2, with 7 bases fitting TRBD1. V lost 7 bases, J lost 1 base, and 7 bases stayed unmatched. The CDR3 runs 15 residues. CDR1 is LGHNA, CDR2 YNFKEQ, per germline. The CDR3 bases are TGTGCCAGCACCCCCTCAGGGGGTTCTGGAAACACCATATATTTT. Translating it yields CASTPSGGSGNTIYF.

This sequence joins TRBV12-3 or TRBV12-4 and TRBJ2-7, with TRBD2 as a possible D gene (6 bases). The CDR3 has 13 residues. Trimming removed 8 bases from V and 3 bases from J, with 14 bases in between. CDR3 nucleotides: TGTGCCAGCGGAAGGGCGGGGAGCTACGAGCAGTACTTC. This encodes CASGRAGSYEQYF.

This chain connects TRBV11-2 to TRBJ1-2; D is ambiguous. Germline V lookup: CDR1 SGHAT, CDR2 FQNNGV. The CDR3 covers 15 residues. The V gene lost 0 bases and the J gene lost 0 bases, with 8 bases spanning the gap. The CDR3 DNA sequence: TGTGCCAGCAGCTTAGAGGGGAGAGCTAACTATGGCTACACCTTC. Amino acids: CASSLEGRANYGYTF.